The 2 T cell receptor beta chains below come from one sample, sequenced in a study of CXCR3-negative and CXCR3-positive naive CD8 T cells. Study findings and constraints: Hydrophobicity of TRB CDR3s was greater in CXCR3-positive naive cells than in CXCR3-negative naive cells.

For these TCRs, the target antigens are not known. The libraries of TRB cDNA were prepared using 5' RACE with UMI labels. Following a re-call of the 5' RACE reads, TCRdb has one entry per CDR3 protein and lacks DNA. The sample's table shows 150,000 to 180,000 distinct CDR3 sequences. The sequenced sample consisted of naive CXCR3+ CD8+ T cells from blood. The subset denotes: CD45RO-CCR7+CD27+CD95- naive CD8+ T cells expressing CXCR3 (TNR3+). These receptors came from a human donor in good health. Some clones in this sample may be carry-over from other donors' samples.

V and J are TRBV6-1 and TRBJ1-5. Germline CDR1 MNHNS, CDR2 SASEGT. The CDR3 is 11 amino acids. This CDR3 is CARSERQPQHF.

The V and J genes are TRBV12-3 or TRBV12-4 and TRBJ1-3; the D gene TCRdb calls, TRBD1, cannot be checked with no DNA. This CDR3 is 18 amino acids long. This chain's CDR3 is CASSWAEEQGSPGNTIYF.